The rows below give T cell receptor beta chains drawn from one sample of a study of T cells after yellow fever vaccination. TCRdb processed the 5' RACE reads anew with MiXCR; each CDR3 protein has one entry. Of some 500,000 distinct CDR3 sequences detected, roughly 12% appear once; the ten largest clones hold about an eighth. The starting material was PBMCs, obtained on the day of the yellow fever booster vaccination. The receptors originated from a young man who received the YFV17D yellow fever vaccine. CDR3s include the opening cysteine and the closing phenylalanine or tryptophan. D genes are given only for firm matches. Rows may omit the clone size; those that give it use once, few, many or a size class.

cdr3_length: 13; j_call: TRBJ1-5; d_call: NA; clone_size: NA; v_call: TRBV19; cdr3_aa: CASSLRLNQPQHF; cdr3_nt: TGTGCCAGTAGTCTCCGCCTAAATCAGCCCCAGCATTTT
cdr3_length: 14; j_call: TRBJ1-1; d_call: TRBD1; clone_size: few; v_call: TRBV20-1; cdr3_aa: CSASPRDRVDSAFF; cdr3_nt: TGCAGTGCTAGTCCCAGGGACAGGGTCGATTCAGCTTTCTTT
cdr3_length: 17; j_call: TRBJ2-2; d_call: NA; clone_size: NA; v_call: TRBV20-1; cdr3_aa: CSARFPLKDSNTGELFF; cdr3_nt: TGCAGTGCTAGATTTCCCCTTAAAGATTCGAACACCGGGGAGCTGTTTTTT
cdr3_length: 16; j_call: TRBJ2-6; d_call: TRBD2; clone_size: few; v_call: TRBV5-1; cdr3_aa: CASSPAGGSGANVLTF; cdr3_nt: TGCGCCAGCAGCCCGGCGGGAGGCTCTGGGGCCAACGTCCTGACTTTC
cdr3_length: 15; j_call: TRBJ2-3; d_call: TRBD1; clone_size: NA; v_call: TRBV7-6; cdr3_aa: CASSAVGGLADTQYF; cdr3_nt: TGTGCCAGCAGCGCCGTAGGGGGCTTAGCAGATACGCAGTATTTT
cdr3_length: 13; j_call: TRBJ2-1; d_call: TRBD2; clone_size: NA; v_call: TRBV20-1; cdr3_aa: CSAPSTNREGQFF; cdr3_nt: TGCAGTGCTCCTAGCACTAACCGGGAGGGTCAGTTCTTC
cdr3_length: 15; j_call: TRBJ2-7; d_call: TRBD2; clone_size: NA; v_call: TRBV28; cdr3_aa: CASSWTSGVSYEQYF; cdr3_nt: TGTGCCAGCAGTTGGACTAGCGGGGTCTCCTACGAGCAGTACTTC
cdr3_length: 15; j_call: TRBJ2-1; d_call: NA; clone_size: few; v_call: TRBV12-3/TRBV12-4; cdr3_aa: CASSFSGSRYNEQFF; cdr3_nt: TGTGCCAGCAGTTTTAGTGGAAGCAGATACAATGAGCAGTTCTTC
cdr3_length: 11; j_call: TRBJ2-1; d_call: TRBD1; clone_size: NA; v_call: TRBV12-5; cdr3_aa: CASGLKGQAAF; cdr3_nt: TGTGCTAGTGGTTTGAAGGGACAGGCCGCCTTC
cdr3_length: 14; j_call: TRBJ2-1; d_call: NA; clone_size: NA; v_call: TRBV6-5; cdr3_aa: CASSLGPRYNEQFF; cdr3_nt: TGTGCCAGCAGTTTGGGACCACGGTACAATGAGCAGTTCTTC
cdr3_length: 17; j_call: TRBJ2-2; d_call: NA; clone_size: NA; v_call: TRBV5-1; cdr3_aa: CASSLLGISLNTGELFF; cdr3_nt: TGCGCCAGCAGCTTGTTAGGTATATCCCTGAACACCGGGGAGCTGTTTTTT
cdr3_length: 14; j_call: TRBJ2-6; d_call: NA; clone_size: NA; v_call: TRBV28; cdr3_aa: CASSFSVGANVLTF; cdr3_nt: TGTGCCAGCAGTTTTAGCGTGGGGGCCAACGTCCTGACTTTC
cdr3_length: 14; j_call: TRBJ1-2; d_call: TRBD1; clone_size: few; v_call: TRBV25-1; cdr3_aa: CASSGGTGRGGYTF; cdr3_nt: TGTGCCAGCAGTGGAGGGACAGGTCGTGGGGGCTACACCTTC
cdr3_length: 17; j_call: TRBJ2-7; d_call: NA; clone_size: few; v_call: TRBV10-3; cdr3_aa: CAISSEQGEKNTYEQYF; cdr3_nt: TGTGCCATCAGTTCAGAACAGGGCGAGAAGAATACCTACGAGCAGTACTTC
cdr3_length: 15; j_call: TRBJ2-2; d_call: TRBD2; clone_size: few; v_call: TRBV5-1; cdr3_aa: CASSLGLVNTGELFF; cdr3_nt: TGCGCCAGCAGCCTTGGACTAGTGAACACCGGGGAGCTGTTTTTT
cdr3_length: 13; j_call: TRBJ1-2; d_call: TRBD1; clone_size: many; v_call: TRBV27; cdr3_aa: CASSRDSLYGYTF; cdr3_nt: TGTGCCAGCAGTCGGGACAGTCTCTATGGCTACACCTTC
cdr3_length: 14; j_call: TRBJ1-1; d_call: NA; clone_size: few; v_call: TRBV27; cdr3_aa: CASSYRSPNTEAFF; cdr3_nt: TGTGCCAGCAGTTACCGGAGTCCGAACACTGAAGCTTTCTTT
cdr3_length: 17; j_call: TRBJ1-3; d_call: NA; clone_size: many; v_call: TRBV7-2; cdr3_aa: CASSLVGTGMGGNTIYF; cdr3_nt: TGTGCCAGCAGCTTAGTTGGCACAGGGATGGGAGGAAACACCATATATTTT
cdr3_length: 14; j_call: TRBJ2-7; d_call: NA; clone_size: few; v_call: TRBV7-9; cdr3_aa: CASSFGSGPHEQYF; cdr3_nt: TGTGCCAGCAGCTTCGGTTCAGGTCCGCACGAGCAGTACTTC
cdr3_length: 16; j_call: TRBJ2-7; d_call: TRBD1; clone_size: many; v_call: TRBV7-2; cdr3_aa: CASSDRGGGSSHEQYF; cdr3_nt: TGTGCCAGCAGCGACAGGGGCGGAGGGAGTAGCCACGAGCAGTACTTC
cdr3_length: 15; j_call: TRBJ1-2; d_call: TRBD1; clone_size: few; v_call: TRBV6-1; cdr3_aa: CASRTGQGEGYGYTF; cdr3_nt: TGTGCCAGCAGAACCGGACAGGGGGAGGGCTATGGCTACACCTTC
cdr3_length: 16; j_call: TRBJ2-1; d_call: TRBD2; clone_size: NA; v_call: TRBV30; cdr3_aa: CAWSVLGSGGHNEQFF; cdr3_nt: TGTGCCTGGAGTGTACTTGGTAGCGGGGGACACAATGAGCAGTTCTTC
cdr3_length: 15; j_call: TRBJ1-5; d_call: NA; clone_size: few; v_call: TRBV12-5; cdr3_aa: CASGLVPMGDQPQHF; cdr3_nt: TGTGCTAGTGGTTTGGTACCTATGGGGGATCAGCCCCAGCATTTT
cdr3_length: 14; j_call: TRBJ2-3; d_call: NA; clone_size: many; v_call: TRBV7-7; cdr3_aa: CASSFGGPTDTQYF; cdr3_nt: TGTGCTAGCAGCTTTGGCGGTCCTACGGATACGCAGTATTTT
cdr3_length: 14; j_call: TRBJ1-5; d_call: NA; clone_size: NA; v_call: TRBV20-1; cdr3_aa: CSARVGGINQPQHF; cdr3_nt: TGCAGTGCTAGAGTGGGGGGGATAAATCAGCCCCAGCATTTT
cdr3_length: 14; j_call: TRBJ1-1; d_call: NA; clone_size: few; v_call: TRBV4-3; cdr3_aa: CASSQVAENTEAFF; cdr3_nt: TGCGCCAGCAGCCAAGTAGCAGAGAACACTGAAGCTTTCTTT
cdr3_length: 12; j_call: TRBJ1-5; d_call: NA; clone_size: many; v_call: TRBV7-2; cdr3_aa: CASSLTGQPQHF; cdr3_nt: TGTGCCAGCAGCTTAACCGGTCAGCCCCAGCATTTT
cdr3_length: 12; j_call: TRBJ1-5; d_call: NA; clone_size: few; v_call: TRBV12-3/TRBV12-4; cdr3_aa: CASTNANQPQHF; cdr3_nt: TGTGCCAGCACTAACGCCAATCAGCCCCAGCATTTT
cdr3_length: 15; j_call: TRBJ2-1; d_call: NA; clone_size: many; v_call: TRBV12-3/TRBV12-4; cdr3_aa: CASSRSAMGGNEQFF; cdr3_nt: TGTGCCAGCAGCCGATCAGCTATGGGGGGCAATGAGCAGTTCTTC
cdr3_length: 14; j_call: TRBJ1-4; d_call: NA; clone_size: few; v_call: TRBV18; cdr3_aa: CASSPATWDEKLFF; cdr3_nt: TGTGCCAGCTCACCGGCAACATGGGATGAAAAACTGTTTTTT
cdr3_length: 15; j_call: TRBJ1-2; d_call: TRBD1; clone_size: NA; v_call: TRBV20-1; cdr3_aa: CSATFGTGGAYGYTF; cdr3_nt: TGCAGTGCTACCTTTGGGACAGGGGGCGCCTATGGCTACACCTTC
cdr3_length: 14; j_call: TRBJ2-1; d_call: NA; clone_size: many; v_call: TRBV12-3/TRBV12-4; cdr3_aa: CASSLGHSGNEQFF; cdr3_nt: TGTGCCAGCAGTTTAGGGCATAGCGGCAATGAGCAGTTCTTC
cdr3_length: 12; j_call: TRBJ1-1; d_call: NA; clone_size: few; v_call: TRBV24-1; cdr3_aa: CATSDLKGEAFF; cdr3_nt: TGTGCCACCAGTGATTTGAAGGGTGAAGCTTTCTTT
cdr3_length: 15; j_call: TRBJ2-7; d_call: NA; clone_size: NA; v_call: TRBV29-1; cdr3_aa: CSVEGGAGTTYEQYF; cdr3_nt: TGCAGCGTTGAAGGGGGGGCGGGGACTACCTACGAGCAGTACTTC
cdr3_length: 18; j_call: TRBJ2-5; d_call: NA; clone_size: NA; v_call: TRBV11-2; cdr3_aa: CASSLQGRMGKYQETQYF; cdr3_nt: TGTGCCAGCAGCTTACAAGGGCGCATGGGGAAGTACCAAGAGACCCAGTACTTC
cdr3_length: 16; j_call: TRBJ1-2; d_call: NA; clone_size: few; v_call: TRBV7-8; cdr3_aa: CASSLLGFQGSYGYTF; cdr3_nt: TGTGCCAGCAGCTTATTAGGGTTTCAGGGGAGCTATGGCTACACCTTC
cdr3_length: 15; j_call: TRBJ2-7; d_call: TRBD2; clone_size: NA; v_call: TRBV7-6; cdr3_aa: CASTLAGAGSYEQYF; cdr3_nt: TGTGCCAGCACACTAGCGGGAGCTGGGTCCTACGAGCAGTACTTC
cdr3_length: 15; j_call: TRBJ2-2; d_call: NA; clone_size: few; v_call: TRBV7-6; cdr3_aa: CASGDQGGVTGELFF; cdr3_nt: TGTGCCAGTGGCGACCAGGGGGGCGTCACCGGGGAGCTGTTTTTT
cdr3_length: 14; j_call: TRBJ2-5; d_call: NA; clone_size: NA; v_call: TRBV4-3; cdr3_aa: CASSQDTLLKTQYF; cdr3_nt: TGCGCCAGCAGCCAAGATACCCTACTAAAGACCCAGTACTTC
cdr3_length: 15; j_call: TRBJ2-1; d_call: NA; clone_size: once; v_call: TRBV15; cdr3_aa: CATSRGRSPYNEQFF; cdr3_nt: TGTGCCACCAGCAGGGGTCGGAGCCCCTACAATGAGCAGTTCTTC
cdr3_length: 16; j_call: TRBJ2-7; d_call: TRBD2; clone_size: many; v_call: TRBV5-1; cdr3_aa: CASSLGTSGGSYEQYF; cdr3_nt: TGCGCCAGCAGCTTGGGGACTAGCGGGGGATCCTACGAGCAGTACTTC
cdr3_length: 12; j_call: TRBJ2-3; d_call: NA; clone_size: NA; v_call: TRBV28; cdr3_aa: CASIGQTDTQYF; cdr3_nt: TGTGCCAGCATCGGGCAAACAGATACGCAGTATTTT
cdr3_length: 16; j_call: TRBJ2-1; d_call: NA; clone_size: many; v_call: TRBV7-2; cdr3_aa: CASSSSTGPRGGEQFF; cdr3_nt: TGTGCCAGCAGCTCAAGCACCGGGCCCCGAGGTGGTGAGCAGTTCTTC
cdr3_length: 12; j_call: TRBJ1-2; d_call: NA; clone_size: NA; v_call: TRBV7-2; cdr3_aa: CASSPAGGGYTF; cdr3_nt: TGTGCCAGCAGCCCTGCCGGGGGTGGCTACACCTTC
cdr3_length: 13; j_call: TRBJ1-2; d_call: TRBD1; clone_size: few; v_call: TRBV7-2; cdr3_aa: CASSVTTGTGYTF; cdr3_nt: TGTGCCAGCAGCGTTACGACAGGGACTGGCTACACCTTC
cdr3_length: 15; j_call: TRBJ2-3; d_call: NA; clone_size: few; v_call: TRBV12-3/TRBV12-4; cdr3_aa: CASRAGGYRTDTQYF; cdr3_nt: TGTGCCAGCAGGGCTGGGGGGTATAGGACAGATACGCAGTATTTT
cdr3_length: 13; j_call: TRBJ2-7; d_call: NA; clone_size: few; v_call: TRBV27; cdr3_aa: CASSFGAYYEQYF; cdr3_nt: TGTGCCAGCAGTTTTGGGGCCTACTACGAGCAGTACTTC
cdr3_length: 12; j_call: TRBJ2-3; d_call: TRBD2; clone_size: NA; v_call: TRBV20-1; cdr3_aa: CSAPRVREVQYF; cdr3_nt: TGCAGTGCTCCAAGGGTTCGGGAGGTGCAGTATTTT
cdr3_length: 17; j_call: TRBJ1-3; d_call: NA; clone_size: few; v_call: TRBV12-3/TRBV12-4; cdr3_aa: CASSLLAGDRSGNTIYF; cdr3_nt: TGTGCCAGCAGTTTACTGGCGGGGGACCGCTCTGGAAACACCATATATTTT
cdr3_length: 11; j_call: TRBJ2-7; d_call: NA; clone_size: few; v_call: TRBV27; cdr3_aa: CASSNTYEQYF; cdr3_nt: TGTGCCAGCAGTAATACCTACGAGCAGTACTTC
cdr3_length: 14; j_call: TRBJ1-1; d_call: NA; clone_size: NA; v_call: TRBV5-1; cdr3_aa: CASSPDGLGTEAFF; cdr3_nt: TGCGCCAGCAGCCCGGATGGGTTGGGCACTGAAGCTTTCTTT
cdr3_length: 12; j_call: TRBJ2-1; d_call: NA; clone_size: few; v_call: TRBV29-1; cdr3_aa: CSLGQLNNEQFF; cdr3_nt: TGCAGCCTTGGCCAGTTAAACAATGAGCAGTTCTTC
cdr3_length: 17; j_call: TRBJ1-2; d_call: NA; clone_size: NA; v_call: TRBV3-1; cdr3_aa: CASTPAWVGGANYGYTF; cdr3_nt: TGTGCCTCCACCCCCGCTTGGGTGGGGGGAGCTAACTATGGCTACACCTTC
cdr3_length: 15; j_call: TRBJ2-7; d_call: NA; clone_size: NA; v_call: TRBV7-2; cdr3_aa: CASSLAGTMTYEQYF; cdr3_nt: TGTGCCAGCAGCTTAGCCGGGACAATGACCTACGAGCAGTACTTC
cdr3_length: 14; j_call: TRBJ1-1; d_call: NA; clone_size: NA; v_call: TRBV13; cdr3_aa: CASSFPHSRAEAFF; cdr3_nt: TGTGCCAGCAGCTTTCCGCATTCAAGGGCTGAAGCTTTCTTT
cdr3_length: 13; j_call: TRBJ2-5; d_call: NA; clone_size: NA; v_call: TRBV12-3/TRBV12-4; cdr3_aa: CASSLGYKETQYF; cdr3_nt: TGTGCCAGCAGTTTAGGCTATAAAGAGACCCAGTACTTC
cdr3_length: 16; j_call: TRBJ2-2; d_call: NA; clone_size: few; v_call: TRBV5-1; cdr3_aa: CASSSPSTGRTGELFF; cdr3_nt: TGCGCCAGCAGCTCGCCCAGCACAGGGCGTACCGGGGAGCTGTTTTTT